The present TCR beta chain was sequenced within a study of T cell repertoires in cytomegalovirus infection. Background on the study: Used in the study were CMV epitopes, some recently identified and HLA-C-restricted, others well-studied and HLA-B-restricted. CMV infection plus the matching HLA type was flagged by public TCR beta signatures.

MiXCR, run by TCRdb on the reads, gives a single entry per CDR3 protein. The sample lists about 900,000 distinct CDR3 sequences, less than 35% occurring once. General study points: HLA-C-restricted TCR beta clonotypes specific for CMV led the ex vivo response.

The CDR3 contains 17 residues. V lost 6 bases and J lost 0, with 20 bases in between. As concerns this clonotype: Its antigen is still unknown.

The gene calls are TRBV12-3 or TRBV12-4 and TRBJ2-5, with D tentatively TRBD1 (6 bases). The sample here was cultured CD8+ T cells from PBMCs, taken from culture after CMV antigen stimulation. This TCR derives from a human donor in good health (CMV status not recorded). Some clones in this sample may be carry-over from other donors' samples. CDR3 sequence: CASSPAVTGYYQETQYF. CDR3 bases: TGTGCCAGCAGCCCCGCGGTTACAGGGTATTACCAAGAGACCCAGTACTTC.